The clone carrying this TCR beta chain was seen a handful of times. This specimen belongs to a study of blood T cells in healthy people across ages. V trimming: 7 bases; J trimming: 2 bases; junction bases outside the gene matches: 8. The CDR3 sequence is 13 residues long. Germline V gene data show CDR1 as SQVTM and CDR2 as ANQGSEA. The second PCR ran about 6 to 11 cycles with a sample-barcoded 5' primer and J-beta primers. TCRdb re-derived calls from the 5' RACE reads in MiXCR, one entry per CDR3 protein. The sample holds about 1.5 million distinct CDR3 sequences, approximately 43% seen once. This rearrangement joins TRBV29-1 to TRBJ2-7, with 7 bases that match TRBD1. This TCR was sampled from a woman aged 18 to 35 in good health. The sample was blood. The CDR3 here is CSAFGDSPYEQYF. CDR3 DNA: TGCAGCGCCTTCGGGGACAGTCCCTACGAGCAGTACTTC.